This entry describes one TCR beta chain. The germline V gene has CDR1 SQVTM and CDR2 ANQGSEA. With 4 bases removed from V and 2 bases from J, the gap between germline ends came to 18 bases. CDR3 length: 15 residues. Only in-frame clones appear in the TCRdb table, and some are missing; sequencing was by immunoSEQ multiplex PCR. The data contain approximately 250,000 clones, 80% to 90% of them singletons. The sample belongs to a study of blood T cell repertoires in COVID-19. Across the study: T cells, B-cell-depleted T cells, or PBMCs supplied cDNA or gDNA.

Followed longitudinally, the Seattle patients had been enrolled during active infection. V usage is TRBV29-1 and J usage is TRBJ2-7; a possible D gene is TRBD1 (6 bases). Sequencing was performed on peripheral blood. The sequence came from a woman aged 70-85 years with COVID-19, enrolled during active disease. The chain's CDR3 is CSVVPTGKGPYEQYF. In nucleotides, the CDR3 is TGCAGCGTTGTCCCTACAGGGAAGGGGCCCTACGAGCAGTACTTC.